This TCR beta chain is from a study of cytomegalovirus exposure and HLA in healthy donors. Findings of the study overall: Roughly uniform depth of sequencing across donors was assumed in presence/absence analyses. Beyond CMV serostatus, there was no information to go on about immune exposure.

CDR3 length equals 14 residues. V was pared by 7 bases and J by 2 bases, with 8 bases of the junction left unmatched. In germline, CDR1 is SGHTA, CDR2 FQGNSA. The PCR had 60 Vbeta and 13 Jbeta primers. Produced via immunoSEQ multiplex PCR; TCRdb's table is partial and in-frame only. The table includes approximately 160,000 clones, roughly three quarters detected once. About this clone: Antigen: not known.

The rearrangement uses TRBV7-2 and TRBJ2-7; 7 nucleotides line up with TRBD2. The sequencing sample was made of PBMCs. The receptor was derived from a woman in her forties in good health and CMV-seropositive. Here the CDR3 reads CASTRSGTAYEQYF. The DNA for the CDR3 is TGTGCCAGCACCAGGAGCGGGACCGCCTACGAGCAGTACTTC.